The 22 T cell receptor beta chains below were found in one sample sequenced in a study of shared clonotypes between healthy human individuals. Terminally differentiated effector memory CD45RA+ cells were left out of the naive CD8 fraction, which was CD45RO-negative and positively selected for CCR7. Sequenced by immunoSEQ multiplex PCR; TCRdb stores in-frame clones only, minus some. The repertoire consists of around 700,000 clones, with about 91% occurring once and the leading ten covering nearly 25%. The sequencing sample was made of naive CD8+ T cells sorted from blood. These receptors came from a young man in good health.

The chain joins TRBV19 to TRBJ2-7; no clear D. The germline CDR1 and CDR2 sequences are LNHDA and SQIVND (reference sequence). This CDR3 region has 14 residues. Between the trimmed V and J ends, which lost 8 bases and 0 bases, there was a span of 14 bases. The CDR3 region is CASSFEHSSYEQYF. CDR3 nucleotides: TGTGCCAGTTCTTTCGAGCACAGCTCCTACGAGCAGTACTTC.

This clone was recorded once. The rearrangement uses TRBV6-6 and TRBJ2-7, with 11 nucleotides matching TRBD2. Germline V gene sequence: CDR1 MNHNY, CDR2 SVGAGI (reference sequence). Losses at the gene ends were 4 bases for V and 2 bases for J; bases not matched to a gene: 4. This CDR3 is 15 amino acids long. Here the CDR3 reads CASSSGTSGTYEQYF. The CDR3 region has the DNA TGTGCCAGCAGTTCCGGGACTAGCGGAACCTACGAGCAGTACTTC.

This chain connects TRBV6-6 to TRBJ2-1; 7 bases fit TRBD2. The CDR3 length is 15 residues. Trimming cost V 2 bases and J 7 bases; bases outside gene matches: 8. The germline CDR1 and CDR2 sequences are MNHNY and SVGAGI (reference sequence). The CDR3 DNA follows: TGTGCCAGCAGTTACGTTGCGGGAGTGGGGAATGAGCAGTTCTTC. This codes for CASSYVAGVGNEQFF.

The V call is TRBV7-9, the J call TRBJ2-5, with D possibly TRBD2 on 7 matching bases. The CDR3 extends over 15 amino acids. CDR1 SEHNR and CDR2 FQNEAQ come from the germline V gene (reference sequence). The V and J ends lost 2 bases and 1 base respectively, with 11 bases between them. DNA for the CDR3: TGTGCCAGCAGCTTAAGGGGGGGCCGCCAAGAGACCCAGTACTTC. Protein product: CASSLRGGRQETQYF.

CDR3: CASSQVLTGEAEAFF. The CDR3 bases are TGCGCCAGCAGCCAAGTCCTGACAGGGGAGGCTGAAGCTTTCTTT. The V call is TRBV4-1, the J call TRBJ1-1; 8 bases match TRBD1. The CDR3 length is 15 residues. The junction had 7 bases not matched to a gene; V was cut back by 1 base and J by 6 bases. Germline CDR1 and CDR2: MGHRA and YSYEKL.

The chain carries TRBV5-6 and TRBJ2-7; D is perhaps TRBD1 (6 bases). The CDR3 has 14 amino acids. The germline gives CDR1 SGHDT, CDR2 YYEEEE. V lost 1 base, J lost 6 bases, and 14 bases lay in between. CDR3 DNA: TGTGCCAGCAGCTTGTCGACAGGTTGGGGCGAGCAGTACTTC. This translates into CASSLSTGWGEQYF.

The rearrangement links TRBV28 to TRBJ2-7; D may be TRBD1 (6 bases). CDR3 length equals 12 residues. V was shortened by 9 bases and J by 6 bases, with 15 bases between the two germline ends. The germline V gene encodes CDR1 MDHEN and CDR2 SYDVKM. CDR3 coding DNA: TGTGCCAGTTGGGGGCTATCGCGCGAGCAGTACTTC. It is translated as CASWGLSREQYF.

DNA for the CDR3: TGTGCCAGTAGTATAGGCACAGGGTGGGGCACTGAAGCTTTCTTT. Protein: CASSIGTGWGTEAFF. J is TRBJ1-1 and V is TRBV19; weak D call: TRBD1 (6 bases). Trimming cost V 1 base and J 4 bases, with 13 bases left between them. The V gene's germline CDR1 is LNHDA and CDR2 SQIVND (reference sequence). The CDR3 sequence is 15 residues long.

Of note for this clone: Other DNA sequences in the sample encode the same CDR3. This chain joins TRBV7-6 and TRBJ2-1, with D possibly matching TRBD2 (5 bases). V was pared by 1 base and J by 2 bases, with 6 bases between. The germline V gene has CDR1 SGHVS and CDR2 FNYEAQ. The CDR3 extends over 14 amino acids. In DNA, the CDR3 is TGTGCCAGCAGCTTAGGAGGGACCTACAATGAGCAGTTCTTC. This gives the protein CASSLGGTYNEQFF.

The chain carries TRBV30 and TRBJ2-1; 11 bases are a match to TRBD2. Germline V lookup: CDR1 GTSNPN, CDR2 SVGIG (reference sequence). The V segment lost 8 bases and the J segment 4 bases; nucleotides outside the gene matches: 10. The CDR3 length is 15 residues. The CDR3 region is CAQGGLADTYNEQFF. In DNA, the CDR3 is TGTGCCCAAGGGGGACTAGCGGATACTTACAATGAGCAGTTCTTC.

CDR3 DNA sequence: TGTGCCAGCAGCGTAGGTCTAGCGGTTTACAATGAGCAGTTCTTC. Residues: CASSVGLAVYNEQFF. The chain employs TRBV9 and TRBJ2-1, with 7 bases identical to TRBD2. In germline, CDR1 is SGDLS, CDR2 YYNGEE. The CDR3 spans 15 residues. J gave up 4 bases and V 0 bases, and 4 bases lay outside the gene matches.

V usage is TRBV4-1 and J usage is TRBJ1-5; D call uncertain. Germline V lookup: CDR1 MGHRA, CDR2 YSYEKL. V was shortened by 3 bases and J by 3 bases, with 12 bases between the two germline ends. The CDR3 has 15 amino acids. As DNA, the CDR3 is TGCGCCAGCAGCCATCTACAGAATTTCAATCAGCCCCAGCATTTT. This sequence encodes CASSHLQNFNQPQHF.

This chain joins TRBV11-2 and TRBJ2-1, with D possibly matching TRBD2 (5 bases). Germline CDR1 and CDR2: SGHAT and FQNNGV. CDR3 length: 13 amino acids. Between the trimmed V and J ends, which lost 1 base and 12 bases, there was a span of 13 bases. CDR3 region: CASSLVAPVGQFF. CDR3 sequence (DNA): TGTGCCAGCAGCTTAGTAGCGCCCGTGGGGCAGTTCTTC. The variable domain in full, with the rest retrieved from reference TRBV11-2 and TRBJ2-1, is EAGVAQSPRYKIIEKRQSVAFWCNPISGHATLYWYQQILGQGPKLLIQFQNNGVVDDSQLPKDRFSAERLKGVDSTLKIQPAKLEDSAVYLCASSLVAPVGQFFGPGTRLTVL.

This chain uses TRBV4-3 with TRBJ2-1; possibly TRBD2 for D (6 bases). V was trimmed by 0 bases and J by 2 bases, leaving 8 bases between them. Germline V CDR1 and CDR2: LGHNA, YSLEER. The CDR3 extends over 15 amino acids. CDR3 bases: TGCGCCAGCAGCCAAGACCTAGCGCCCTACAATGAGCAGTTCTTC. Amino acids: CASSQDLAPYNEQFF.

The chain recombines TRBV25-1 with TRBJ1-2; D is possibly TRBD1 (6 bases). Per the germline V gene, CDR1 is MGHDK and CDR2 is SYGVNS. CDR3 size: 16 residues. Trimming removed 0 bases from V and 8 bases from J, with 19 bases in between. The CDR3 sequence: CASSEYLNNQGSGYTF. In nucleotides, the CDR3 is TGTGCCAGCAGTGAATATTTAAATAACCAGGGGAGCGGCTACACCTTC.

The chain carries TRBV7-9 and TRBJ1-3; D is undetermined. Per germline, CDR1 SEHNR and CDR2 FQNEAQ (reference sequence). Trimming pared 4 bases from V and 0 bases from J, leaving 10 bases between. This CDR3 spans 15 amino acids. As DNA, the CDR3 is TGTGCCAGCAGCTCCACCCATAGCTCTGGAAACACCATATATTTT. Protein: CASSSTHSSGNTIYF.

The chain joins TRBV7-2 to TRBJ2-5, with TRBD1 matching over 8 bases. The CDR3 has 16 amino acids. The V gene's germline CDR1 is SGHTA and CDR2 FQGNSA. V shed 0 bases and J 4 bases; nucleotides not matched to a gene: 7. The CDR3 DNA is TGTGCCAGCAGCTTAGCGTCCTTCGACAGGGGAGAGACCCAGTACTTC. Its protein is CASSLASFDRGETQYF.

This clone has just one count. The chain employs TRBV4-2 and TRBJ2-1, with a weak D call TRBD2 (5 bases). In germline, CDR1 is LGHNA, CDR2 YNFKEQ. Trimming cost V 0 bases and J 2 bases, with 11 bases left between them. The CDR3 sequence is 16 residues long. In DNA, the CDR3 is TGTGCCAGCAGCCAAGACGGGCGGGTCCCCTACAATGAGCAGTTCTTC. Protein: CASSQDGRVPYNEQFF.

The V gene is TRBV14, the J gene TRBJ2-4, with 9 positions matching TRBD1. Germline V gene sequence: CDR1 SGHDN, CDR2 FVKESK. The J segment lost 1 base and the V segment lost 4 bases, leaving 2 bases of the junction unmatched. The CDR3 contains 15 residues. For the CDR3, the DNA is TGTGCCAGCAGCCCACAGGGGGCGGCCAAAAACATTCAGTACTTC. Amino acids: CASSPQGAAKNIQYF.

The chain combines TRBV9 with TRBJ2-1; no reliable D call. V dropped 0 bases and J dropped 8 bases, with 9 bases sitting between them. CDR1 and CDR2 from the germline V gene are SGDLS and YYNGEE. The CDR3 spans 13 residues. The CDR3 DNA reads TGTGCCAGCAGCGTAGGGAACCGCGATGAGCAGTTCTTC. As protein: CASSVGNRDEQFF.

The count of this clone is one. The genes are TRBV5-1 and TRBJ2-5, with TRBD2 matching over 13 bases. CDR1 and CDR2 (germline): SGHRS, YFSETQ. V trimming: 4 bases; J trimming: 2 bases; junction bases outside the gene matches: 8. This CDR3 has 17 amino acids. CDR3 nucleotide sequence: TGCGCCAGCAGCCTACCGGGACTAGCGGGAATACAAGAGACCCAGTACTTC. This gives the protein CASSLPGLAGIQETQYF.

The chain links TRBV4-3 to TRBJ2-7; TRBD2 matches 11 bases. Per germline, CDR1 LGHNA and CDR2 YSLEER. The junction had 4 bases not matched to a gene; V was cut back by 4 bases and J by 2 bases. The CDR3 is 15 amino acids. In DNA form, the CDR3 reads TGCGCCAGCAGCCCCGGGACTAGCGGAACCTACGAGCAGTACTTC. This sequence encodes CASSPGTSGTYEQYF.